This is a list of T cell receptor beta chains from one sample in a study of cytotoxic CD8 clonotypes in ibrutinib-treated CLL. The assay was immunoSEQ multiplex PCR, and TCRdb's table has in-frame clones only and misses some. The sample carries tens of thousands of clones, 57% recorded once. The source material was PBMCs, sampled after 12 months of ibrutinib treatment. The origin of the receptors is a human donor with chronic lymphocytic leukemia. Each CDR3 is given with its conserved first and last residue. D genes are given only for firm matches. Where a row states a size, it is once, few, many or the class of an expanded clone; other rows omit it.

clone_size j_call d_call v_call cdr3_nt cdr3_aa
NA TRBJ2-3 TRBD2 TRBV5-1 TGCGCCAGCAGCCCACAGACTAGCGCCACAGATACGCAGTATTTT CASSPQTSATDTQYF
NA TRBJ2-1 TRBD2 TRBV6-1 TGTGCCAGCAGTCCTATAGCGGGGAATATCAATGAGCAGTTCTTC CASSPIAGNINEQFF
many TRBJ2-1 NA TRBV11-3 TGTGCCAGCAGCCAGGGCTATGAGCAGTTCTTC CASSQGYEQFF
NA TRBJ2-1 TRBD1 TRBV18 TGTGCCAGCTCTCGCCGGGACAGGGACTACAATGAGCAGTTCTTC CASSRRDRDYNEQFF
NA TRBJ2-5 NA TRBV4-2 TGTGCCAGCAGTCCTCCGGGACTCCAAGAGACCCAGTACTTC CASSPPGLQETQYF
NA TRBJ2-5 TRBD1 TRBV11-2 TGTGCCAGCAGCTTAGGCCAGGGGGAAAAGACCCAGTACTTC CASSLGQGEKTQYF
NA TRBJ2-3 NA TRBV7-6 TGTGCCAGCAGCCGAAGGAGCCTTGGGGGAGATACGCAGTATTTT CASSRRSLGGDTQYF
NA TRBJ1-3 NA TRBV7-2 TGTGCCAGCAGCTTAGCGCTCACAGGAATAAGGGGAAACACCATATATTTT CASSLALTGIRGNTIYF
once TRBJ2-2 NA TRBV11-2 TGTGCCAGCAGCTTACGACAGGCGAACACCGGGGAGCTGTTTTTT CASSLRQANTGELFF
NA TRBJ2-1 NA TRBV28 TGTGCCAGCAGTTTTCCAGGGCAGATTGCCGCCAATGAGCAGTTCTTC CASSFPGQIAANEQFF
NA TRBJ1-1 NA TRBV20-1 TGCAGTGCTTTCTGGGGGACTGAAGCTTTCTTT CSAFWGTEAFF
NA TRBJ1-2 TRBD1 TRBV5-6 TGTGCCAGCAGCTCTTGGACAGGGGCGACACCTGGCTACACCTTC CASSSWTGATPGYTF
many TRBJ2-1 TRBD2 TRBV7-2 TGTGCCAGCAGCTTAGTTAAAGCGGGGGGGCAGTTCTTC CASSLVKAGGQFF
NA TRBJ2-7 TRBD2 TRBV7-2 TGTGCCAGCAGTCCTGGACTAGTCGAGGCCTCCGAGCAGTACTTC CASSPGLVEASEQYF
NA TRBJ1-6 TRBD1 TRBV6-6 TGTGCCAGCAGGAACAGGGGTAGTAATTCACCCCTCCACTTT CASRNRGSNSPLHF
few TRBJ2-3 TRBD1 TRBV11-1 TGTGCCAGCAGCTCCGGGACAGCTGAGCGCACAGATACGCAGTATTTT CASSSGTAERTDTQYF
NA TRBJ2-1 NA TRBV6-6 TGTGCCATCAGTGAGACCGCATACAATGAGCAGTTCTTC CAISETAYNEQFF
many TRBJ1-2 NA TRBV18 TGTGCCAGCTCACCCAGGGTGGACTATGGCTACACCTTC CASSPRVDYGYTF
NA TRBJ1-2 TRBD1 TRBV28 TGTGCCAGCATCGGGACAGGGGCCGTCTATGGCTACACCTTC CASIGTGAVYGYTF
NA TRBJ1-5 NA TRBV6-1 TGTGCCAGCAGTGGAGTCCAGGGGCGTCAGCCCCAGCATTTT CASSGVQGRQPQHF
NA TRBJ2-3 NA TRBV28 TGTGCCAGCAGCGACCCGGCAGTCCGGGTTTCGGCCGATACGCAGTATTTT CASSDPAVRVSADTQYF
once TRBJ2-1 TRBD2 TRBV4-2 TGTGCCAGCAGCCATATCCAGCGGGGGTTCGATGAGCAGTTCTTC CASSHIQRGFDEQFF
NA TRBJ2-5 TRBD1 TRBV2 TGTGCCAGCTGTTGGGACAGGGGGCGCGGGGAGACCCAGTACTTC CASCWDRGRGETQYF
NA TRBJ1-2 NA TRBV5-1 TGCGCCAGCAGCTTGGTCGGGGGAGACTATGGCTACACCTTC CASSLVGGDYGYTF
NA TRBJ2-2 NA TRBV30 TGTGCCTGGGAGCGGTCCGGGGAGCTGTTTTTT CAWERSGELFF
few TRBJ1-2 TRBD1 TRBV27 TGTGCCAGCAGTCCGACCTTAGGACAGGGGGCCCTCTATGGCTACACCTTC CASSPTLGQGALYGYTF
few TRBJ1-5 TRBD1 TRBV6-1 TGTGCCAGCAGTGAAACTTGGACAGGCCGTGGGCCCCAGCATTTT CASSETWTGRGPQHF
medium-sized TRBJ2-2 NA TRBV5-1 TGCGCCAGCAGCCCCGGCCAGCAGGGGGAGCTGTTTTTT CASSPGQQGELFF
few TRBJ2-3 NA TRBV27 TGTGCCAGCTCACAAGTAGGCGTGACAGATACGCAGTATTTT CASSQVGVTDTQYF
NA TRBJ2-2 NA TRBV19 TGTGCCAGTAGTAGGCAGGGCGGGGAGCTGTTTTTT CASSRQGGELFF
few TRBJ1-6 NA TRBV5-1 TGCGCCAGCAGCTTCCTCTTGGATAATTCACCCCTCCACTTT CASSFLLDNSPLHF
NA TRBJ2-1 NA TRBV20-1 TGCAGTGCCCAATTCGGCGGTGAGCAGTTCTTC CSAQFGGEQFF
NA TRBJ2-4 NA TRBV28 TGTGCCAGCAGCCGCCTCAGCCGGGCTAGGCCGGCCTTC CASSRLSRARPAF
NA TRBJ2-1 NA TRBV28 TGTGCCAGCAGCAAATCCCGGCCCCCTCCGGGAAATGAGCAGTTCTTC CASSKSRPPPGNEQFF
NA TRBJ2-7 TRBD1 TRBV5-6 TGTGCCAGCAGCTGGGACAGATCCTACGAGCAGTACTTC CASSWDRSYEQYF
many TRBJ1-2 NA TRBV4-1 TGCGCCAGCAGCCAATCGGACAGCCAAATCTATGGCTACACCTTC CASSQSDSQIYGYTF
NA TRBJ1-2 NA TRBV5-6 TGTGCCAGCAGCTTACCGACAGGAGGCTACACCTTC CASSLPTGGYTF
NA TRBJ1-1 NA TRBV2 TGTGCCAGCAGTGAAGCTCTGGCACAGAGTGGCATGAACACTGAAGCTTTCTTT CASSEALAQSGMNTEAFF
few TRBJ1-2 NA TRBV7-6 TGTGCCAGCAGCTTAGGGGCAGGGGCTAACTATGGCTACACCTTC CASSLGAGANYGYTF
NA TRBJ1-1 TRBD1 TRBV7-2 TGTGCCAGCAGCCTTCGTCCGGACAGGGTGTCTGAAGCTTTCTTT CASSLRPDRVSEAFF